The rows below give T cell receptor beta chains drawn from one sample of a study of shared clonotypes between healthy human individuals. Repertoires were generated with immunoSEQ multiplex PCR, while TCRdb's copy carries only in-frame clones and drops some. This table holds under 1,900,000 clones, approximately 98.5% found once. The source material was naive CD4+ T cells sorted from blood. The source is a man younger than 40 in good health. Each CDR3 is given with its conserved first and last residue. Each record gives: J gene, V gene, D gene, CDR3 DNA, CDR3 protein. A D gene is named only where the DNA matches it firmly.

TRBJ2-7,TRBV4-1,TRBD2,TGCGCCAGCAGCCTAAGGGTCTCTCGGGAAGCGGGAGTTTACGAGCAGTACTTC,CASSLRVSREAGVYEQYF
TRBJ2-2,TRBV2,.,TGTGCCAGCAGTAGAACAGAGAACACCGGGGAGCTGTTTTTT,CASSRTENTGELFF
TRBJ2-1,TRBV29-1,.,TGCAGCGGTCTGGACAGCAACAATGAGCAGTTCTTC,CSGLDSNNEQFF
TRBJ2-5,TRBV6-5,.,TGTGCCAGCAGTTATGTGGCGGGGCAAGAGACCCAGTACTTC,CASSYVAGQETQYF
TRBJ1-2,TRBV10-3,.,TGTGCCATTTCGGCGCTTTCGCAGGGCTATGGCTACACCTTC,CAISALSQGYGYTF
TRBJ1-5,TRBV18,.,TGTGCCAGCTCACCAAAGGGGAGCAATCAGCCCCAGCATTTT,CASSPKGSNQPQHF
TRBJ1-1,TRBV5-1,.,TGCGCCAGCACAGTAGAAGCAGGGAGAACTGAAGCTTTCTTT,CASTVEAGRTEAFF
TRBJ2-1,TRBV7-2,TRBD2,TGTGCCAGCAGGTCGACCTCCCTAGCGGGAGGGTCACGAGAGCAGTTCTTC,CASRSTSLAGGSREQFF
TRBJ2-7,TRBV6-1,TRBD2,TGTGCCAGCAAACTAGCGGGAGGTCCCTCCTTTGCGCAGTACTTC,CASKLAGGPSFAQYF
TRBJ2-2,TRBV7-8,.,TGTGCCAGCAGCTTACGTGGGGACGCCACCGGGGAGCTGTTTTTT,CASSLRGDATGELFF
TRBJ2-3,TRBV6-4,.,TGTGCCAGCAGTGAGCGTGGGAAGACAGATACGCAGTATTTT,CASSERGKTDTQYF
TRBJ2-7,TRBV7-8,.,TGTGCCAGCAGCTCTCCCCCCCGAGGGAACTACGAGCAGTACTTC,CASSSPPRGNYEQYF
TRBJ1-1,TRBV4-3,.,TGCGCCAGCAGCCAATCAAGTCAGCATTCGGGGGCGCGCACTGAAGCTTTCTTT,CASSQSSQHSGARTEAFF